These 25 T cell receptor beta chains originate from one sample sequenced in a study of control samples from healthy donors and cancer patients. The assay was immunoSEQ multiplex PCR, and TCRdb's table has in-frame clones only and misses some. The table shows some 410,000 clones, with around 90% occurring only once. The sequenced material came from PBMCs. All receptors derive from a man aged 35 to 55 with head and neck cancer.

The chain recombines TRBV12-5 with TRBJ1-2; a weak D match, TRBD1 (5 bases). V shed 0 bases and J shed 4 bases, with 27 bases lying between them. This CDR3 has 20 residues. Germline V gene data show CDR1 as LGHNT and CDR2 as FRNRAP. CDR3 nucleotide sequence: TGTGCTAGTGGTTTGGTAAGGGATAATCTACAGGCGGGTTCTTTCTATGGCTACACCTTC. Protein sequence: CASGLVRDNLQAGSFYGYTF.

The genes are TRBV2 and TRBJ1-3; maybe TRBD1 (5 bases). Germline assignment: CDR1 SNHLY and CDR2 FYNNEI. The V and J ends lost 6 bases and 16 bases respectively, with 22 bases between them. The CDR3 totals 13 residues. CDR3 in amino acids: CASRPWPTGTWYF. DNA of the CDR3: TGTGCCAGCAGACCCTGGCCAACCGGGACCTGGTATTTT. The full variable domain, rest sourced from reference TRBV2 and TRBJ1-3, is EPEVTQTPSHQVTQMGQEVILRCVPISNHLYFYWYRQILGQKVEFLVSFYNNEISEKSEIFDDQFSVERPDGSNFTLKIRSTKLEDSAMYFCASRPWPTGTWYFGEGSWLTVV.

V and J are TRBV28 and TRBJ2-2, with 9 bases lining up with TRBD2. Germline-derived CDR1 and CDR2 are MDHEN and SYDVKM. The CDR3 loop spans 15 amino acids. V was pared by 4 bases and J by 4 bases, with 4 bases of the junction left unmatched. CDR3 nucleotides: TGTGCCAGCAGTTCAAGAGCGGGGGGCACCGGGGAGCTGTTTTTT. This codes for CASSSRAGGTGELFF.

The chain's CDR3 is CASSSTDRGREQYF. The CDR3 nucleotides read TGTGCCAGCAGCTCTACCGACAGGGGTCGCGAGCAGTACTTC. This chain links TRBV7-9 with TRBJ2-7, with TRBD1 matching over 8 bases. Germline loops: CDR1 SEHNR, CDR2 FQNEAQ (reference sequence). The length of the CDR3 is 14 residues. The ends lost 4 bases at V and 6 bases at J; junction bases unmatched: 8.

The chain carries TRBV18 and TRBJ2-7; D gene unclear. Germline-derived CDR1 and CDR2 are KGHSH and LQKENI. This CDR3 region has 14 residues. Trimming pared 3 bases from V and 0 bases from J, leaving 9 bases between. In nucleotides, the CDR3 is TGTGCCAGCTCACCGACAATAGACTCCTACGAGCAGTACTTC. The encoded protein is CASSPTIDSYEQYF.

This clone was seen more than once but under ten times. Since no conserved phenylalanine or tryptophan closes the CDR3, a read error is the likely cause. It is unclear where the CDR3 begins or ends on the DNA, so no DNA is shown, and the CDR3 is as TCRdb lists it. This chain links TRBV5-4 with TRBJ1-1; TRBD1 is the table's D call, not checked against the DNA. The germline gives CDR1 SGHNT, CDR2 YYREEE (reference sequence). 10 amino acids form the CDR3, both terminal residues included. The CDR3 reads CASSLTGSFL.

The chain couples TRBV5-6 to TRBJ2-1; 8 positions agree with TRBD2. With 4 bases clipped from V and 2 bases from J, the junction kept 8 bases outside the gene matches. CDR1 SGHDT and CDR2 YYEEEE come from the germline V gene. CDR3 length: 16 residues. This chain's CDR3 is CASSPGVAGPYNEQFF. The CDR3, as DNA: TGTGCCAGCAGCCCCGGGGTAGCGGGGCCCTACAATGAGCAGTTCTTC. Using reference TRBV5-6 and TRBJ2-1 for the parts outside the CDR3, the full variable domain is DAGVTQSPTHLIKTRGQQVTLRCSPKSGHDTVSWYQQALGQGPQFIFQYYEEEERQRGNFPDRFSGHQFPNYSSELNVNALLLGDSALYLCASSPGVAGPYNEQFFGPGTRLTVL.

The table lists this clone with a count of one. The chain joins TRBV27 to TRBJ2-4; 9 bases fit TRBD1. This CDR3 contains 17 residues. The J segment lost 4 bases and the V segment lost 6 bases, leaving 13 bases of the junction unmatched. Germline V lookup: CDR1 MNHEY, CDR2 SMNVEV (reference sequence). DNA of the CDR3: TGTGCCAGCAGCCGATCCTCACCGGGACAGGGAAAAAACATTCAGTACTTC. Translation: CASSRSSPGQGKNIQYF.

The V call is TRBV5-1, the J call TRBJ1-4, with TRBD1 identical over 8 bases. The germline V gene encodes CDR1 SGHRS and CDR2 YFSETQ. This CDR3 has 16 amino acids. The V segment lost 3 bases and the J segment 0 bases; nucleotides outside the gene matches: 4. CDR3 loop: CASSSTGGATNEKLFF. CDR3 DNA sequence: TGCGCCAGCAGCTCAACAGGGGGAGCAACTAATGAAAAACTGTTTTTT. Variable domain in full (rest from reference TRBV5-1 and TRBJ1-4): KAGVTQTPRYLIKTRGQQVTLSCSPISGHRSVSWYQQTPGQGLQFLFEYFSETQRNKGNFPGRFSGRQFSNSRSEMNVSTLELGDSALYLCASSSTGGATNEKLFFGSGTQLSVL.

The V and J genes are TRBV28 and TRBJ2-2; D may be TRBD1 or TRBD2 (6 bases each). CDR3 length equals 14 residues. V dropped 1 base and J dropped 6 bases, with 9 bases sitting between them. Germline V lookup: CDR1 MDHEN, CDR2 SYDVKM. Here the CDR3 reads CASSLSGEAGELFF. The CDR3, as DNA: TGTGCCAGCAGTTTATCAGGGGAGGCCGGGGAGCTGTTTTTT.

The chain recombines TRBV28 with TRBJ1-6, with TRBD1 as a possible D gene (5 bases). Germline values: CDR1 MDHEN, CDR2 SYDVKM. Trimming took off 7 bases at V and 0 bases at J, with 16 bases between the two ends. This CDR3 is built from 17 residues. CDR3 sequence: CASISRRGSSYNSPLHF. CDR3 bases: TGTGCCAGCATCTCGAGAAGGGGCAGCTCCTATAATTCACCCCTCCACTTT.

With respect to this clone: The same CDR3 is also encoded by other DNA sequences in this sample. The CDR3, as DNA: TGTGCCTGGAGCAGGGGGTCCTACGAGCAGTACTTC. It codes for CAWSRGSYEQYF. The gene calls are TRBV30 and TRBJ2-7; 7 nucleotides line up with TRBD1. V shed 3 bases, J shed 1 base, and the junction held 0 bases outside the gene matches. Per the germline V gene, CDR1 is GTSNPN and CDR2 is SVGIG (reference sequence). The CDR3 sequence is 12 residues long.

V is TRBV9 and J is TRBJ1-1; D gene unclear. V lost 0 bases, J lost 4 bases, and 10 bases lay in between. The CDR3 spans 14 residues. Germline V gene data show CDR1 as SGDLS and CDR2 as YYNGEE. CDR3 in amino acids: CASSVGSLSTEAFF. CDR3 nucleotide sequence: TGTGCCAGCAGCGTAGGGTCGCTTTCCACTGAAGCTTTCTTT.

The chain is built from TRBV2 and TRBJ2-3; D possibly corresponds to TRBD1 (6 bases). V lost 6 bases and J 6 bases, leaving 19 bases between the germline ends. Germline-derived CDR1 and CDR2 are SNHLY and FYNNEI. The CDR3 contains 15 residues. CDR3 amino acids: CASSFRAPGADTQYF. The CDR3 nucleotides are TGTGCCAGCAGCTTCCGGGCCCCAGGGGCGGATACGCAGTATTTT.

This chain uses TRBV14 with TRBJ2-7, with 7 bases lining up with TRBD1. Germline V gene data show CDR1 as SGHDN and CDR2 as FVKESK. The V segment lost 2 bases and the J segment 0 bases; nucleotides outside the gene matches: 7. CDR3 length: 16 residues. CDR3 region: CASSQQGDSSSYEQYF. CDR3 bases: TGTGCCAGCAGCCAACAGGGGGATTCTTCCTCCTACGAGCAGTACTTC.

J is TRBJ1-1 and V is TRBV19; D is unclear. The CDR3 spans 14 residues. V shed 3 bases and J shed 1 base, with 9 bases lying between them. Germline CDR1 LNHDA, CDR2 SQIVND (reference sequence). As DNA, the CDR3 is TGTGCCAGTAGTATTTCTGGGCGGAACACTGAAGCTTTCTTT. This translates into CASSISGRNTEAFF.

The rearrangement joins TRBV14 to TRBJ1-1; D unresolved. Germline V gene sequence: CDR1 SGHDN, CDR2 FVKESK. The CDR3 is 16 residues long. Trimming cost V 4 bases and J 0 bases, with 15 bases left between them. CDR3 loop: CASSLTAGLVNTEAFF. In DNA form, the CDR3 reads TGTGCCAGCAGCCTCACGGCCGGGTTGGTGAACACTGAAGCTTTCTTT.

The chain couples TRBV11-2 to TRBJ2-3; a weak D match, TRBD1 (6 bases). Per the germline V gene, CDR1 is SGHAT and CDR2 is FQNNGV. There are 15 residues in the CDR3. Between the trimmed V and J ends, which lost 5 bases and 2 bases, there was a span of 14 bases. The DNA of the CDR3 is TGTGCCAGCAGCCCCGGACAGTTTTACACAGATACGCAGTATTTT. Amino acid sequence: CASSPGQFYTDTQYF.

This chain connects TRBV6-2 or TRBV6-3 to TRBJ2-3; perhaps D is TRBD1 or TRBD2 (6 bases each). This CDR3 is built from 16 residues. Germline lookup yields CDR1 MNHEY and CDR2 SVGEGT. V was cut by 0 bases and J by 2 bases, with 12 bases left in between. The CDR3 sequence: CASSYSIPGATDTQYF. CDR3 coding DNA: TGTGCCAGCAGTTACTCGATTCCGGGGGCCACAGATACGCAGTATTTT.

The chain combines TRBV24-1 with TRBJ2-2; 7 bases align to TRBD1. The V gene end was trimmed by 7 bases and the J gene end by 0 bases; junction bases not matched to a gene: 1. Looked up from germline, CDR1 is KGHDR and CDR2 is SFDVKD. The CDR3 length is 14 residues. CDR3 residues: CATRGTANTGELFF. In DNA form, the CDR3 reads TGTGCCACCAGAGGGACAGCGAACACCGGGGAGCTGTTTTTT.

The gene calls are TRBV9 and TRBJ2-5; 10 bases are a match to TRBD1. The CDR3 loop spans 15 amino acids. The trim removed 3 bases at V and 4 bases at J, leaving 6 bases unmatched. Germline lookup yields CDR1 SGDLS and CDR2 YYNGEE. CDR3 coding DNA: TGTGCCAGCAGCGCCCGGGACAGGGGTCGAGAGACCCAGTACTTC. It yields the protein CASSARDRGRETQYF.

The chain couples TRBV3-1 (or the pseudogene TRBV3-2) to TRBJ2-4; TRBD1 aligns across 7 bases. The junction had 9 bases not matched to a gene; V was cut back by 1 base and J by 6 bases. The CDR3 sequence is 16 residues long. CDR1 and CDR2 from the germline V gene are LGHDT and YNNKEL (reference sequence). The CDR3 DNA sequence: TGTGCCAGCAGCCAAGGACAGGGTGGAGTACGAAACATTCAGTACTTC. Translated, it gives CASSQGQGGVRNIQYF.

The rearrangement links TRBV20-1 to TRBJ1-2; D call uncertain. Germline lookup yields CDR1 DFQATT and CDR2 SNEGSKA (reference sequence). V was cut by 3 bases and J by 3 bases, with 11 bases left in between. The length of the CDR3 is 13 residues. CDR3 nucleotides: TGCAGTGCTAGTTCGGAGGCCTACTATGGCTACACCTTC. It yields the protein CSASSEAYYGYTF.

The chain combines TRBV9 with TRBJ1-1, with a possible D match to TRBD1 (5 bases). This CDR3 is 13 amino acids long. CDR1 is SGDLS, CDR2 YYNGEE, per germline. V was shortened by 6 bases and J by 1 base, with 10 bases between the two germline ends. Written as DNA, the CDR3 is TGTGCCAGCAACCGGGGACCGAACACTGAAGCTTTCTTT. It codes for CASNRGPNTEAFF.

This clone was picked up a small number of times. The chain is built from TRBV7-8 and TRBJ1-5; D gene ambiguous. This CDR3 region has 17 residues. Germline V gene data show CDR1 as SGHVS and CDR2 as FQNEAQ. V gave up 1 base and J gave up 0 bases, with 13 bases separating them. The CDR3 DNA is TGTGCCAGCAGCTTAGTCCCGGGAACCTATAGCAATCAGCCCCAGCATTTT. This encodes CASSLVPGTYSNQPQHF.